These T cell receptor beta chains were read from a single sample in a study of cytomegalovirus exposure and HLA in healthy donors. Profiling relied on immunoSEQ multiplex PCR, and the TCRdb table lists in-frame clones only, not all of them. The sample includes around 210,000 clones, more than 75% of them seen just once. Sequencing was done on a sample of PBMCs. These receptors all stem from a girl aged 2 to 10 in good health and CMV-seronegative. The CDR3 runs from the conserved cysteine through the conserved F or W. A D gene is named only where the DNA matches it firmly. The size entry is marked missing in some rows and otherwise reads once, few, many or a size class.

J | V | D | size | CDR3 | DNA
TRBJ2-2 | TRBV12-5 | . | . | CASGLPTPDKVTTVEHTGELFF | TGTGCTAGTGGTTTGCCCACGCCAGACAAGGTTACGACGGTAGAACACACCGGGGAGCTGTTTTTT
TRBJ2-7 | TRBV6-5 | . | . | CASSYPQGGGEQYF | TGTGCCAGCAGTTACCCCCAGGGGGGCGGTGAGCAGTACTTC
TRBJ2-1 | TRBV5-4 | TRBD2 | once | CASSFPSGGYYNEQFF | TGTGCCAGCAGCTTCCCTAGCGGGGGGTACTACAATGAGCAGTTCTTC
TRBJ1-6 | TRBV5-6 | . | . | CASSRLTGNSPLHF | TGTGCCAGCAGCAGACTGACAGGAAATTCACCCCTCCACTTT
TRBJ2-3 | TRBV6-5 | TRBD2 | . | CASRRGLAGGGGQYF | TGTGCCAGCAGAAGAGGACTAGCGGGAGGAGGTGGGCAGTATTTT
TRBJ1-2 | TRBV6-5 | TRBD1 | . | CASSYIGQGPNYGYTF | TGTGCCAGCAGTTACATAGGACAGGGCCCTAACTATGGCTACACCTTC
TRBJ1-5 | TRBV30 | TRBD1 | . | CAWTPGQGPPLQHF | TGTGCCTGGACTCCGGGACAGGGCCCTCCCCTCCAGCATTTT
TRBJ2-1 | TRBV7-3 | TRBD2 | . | CASSLTGTSGAYEQFF | TGTGCCAGCAGCTTAACCGGGACTAGCGGGGCCTATGAGCAGTTCTTC
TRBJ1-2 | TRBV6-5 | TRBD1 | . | CASSYSGQVEGYTF | TGTGCCAGCAGTTACTCGGGACAGGTTGAGGGCTACACCTTC
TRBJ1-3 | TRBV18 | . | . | CASSPTVFSGNTIYF | TGTGCCAGCTCACCGACAGTTTTCTCTGGAAACACCATATATTTT
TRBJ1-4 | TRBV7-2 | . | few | CASSLRPGTGEKLFF | TGTGCCAGCAGCCTCAGGCCCGGTACAGGTGAAAAACTGTTTTTT
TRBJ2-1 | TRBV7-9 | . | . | CASRRGGPLRLSYNEQFF | TGTGCCAGCAGGAGGGGGGGACCCTTGCGCCTTTCCTACAATGAGCAGTTCTTC
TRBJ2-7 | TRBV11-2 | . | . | CASSPGGRGYPYEQYF | TGTGCCAGCAGCCCAGGGGGGCGTGGGTACCCCTACGAGCAGTACTTC
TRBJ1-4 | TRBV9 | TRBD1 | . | CASSASGGEKLFF | TGTGCCAGCAGTGCGTCAGGGGGGGAAAAACTGTTTTTT
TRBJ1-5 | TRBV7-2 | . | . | CASSLVLGDNQPQHF | TGTGCCAGCAGCTTAGTTCTGGGAGACAATCAGCCCCAGCATTTT
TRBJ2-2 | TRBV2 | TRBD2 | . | CASSGTSGRTGELFF | TGTGCCAGCAGTGGGACTAGCGGGAGGACCGGGGAGCTGTTTTTT
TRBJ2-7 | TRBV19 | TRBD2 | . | CASSIRLAGGGEQYF | TGTGCCAGTAGTATCCGACTAGCGGGAGGTGGTGAGCAGTACTTC
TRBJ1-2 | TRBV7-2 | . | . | CASSREIFYGYTF | TGTGCCAGCAGCCGGGAAATCTTTTATGGCTACACCTTC
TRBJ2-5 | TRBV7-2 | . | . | CASSLNGETQYF | TGTGCCAGCAGCTTGAACGGAGAGACCCAGTACTTC
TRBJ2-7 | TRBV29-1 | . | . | CSVAGGRSSYEQYF | TGCAGCGTTGCTGGTGGGAGAAGCTCCTACGAGCAGTACTTC
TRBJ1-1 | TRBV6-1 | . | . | CASSETVFMNTEAFF | TGTGCCAGCAGTGAAACGGTCTTCATGAACACTGAAGCTTTCTTT
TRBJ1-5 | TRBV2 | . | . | CASSDPSEPQHF | TGTGCCAGCAGTGACCCGTCGGAGCCCCAGCATTTT
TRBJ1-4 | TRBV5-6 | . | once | CASSRVLNEKLFF | TGTGCCAGCAGCCGGGTCCTAAATGAAAAACTGTTTTTT
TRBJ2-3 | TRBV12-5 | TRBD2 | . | CASGPGGKLAGVSDWTDTQYF | TGTGCTAGTGGTCCTGGGGGAAAACTAGCGGGAGTGTCCGACTGGACAGATACGCAGTATTTT
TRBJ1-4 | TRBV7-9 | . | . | CASSYPGGSGEKLFF | TGTGCCAGCAGCTACCCTGGAGGGTCGGGTGAAAAACTGTTTTTT
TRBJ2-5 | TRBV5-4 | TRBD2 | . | CASSLRGDQETQYF | TGTGCCAGCAGCTTGCGGGGGGACCAAGAGACCCAGTACTTC
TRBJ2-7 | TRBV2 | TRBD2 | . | CASSRRLASHEQYF | TGTGCCAGCAGCCGACGACTAGCAAGCCACGAGCAGTACTTC
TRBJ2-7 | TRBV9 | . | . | CASSVGGDPYEQYF | TGTGCCAGCAGCGTAGGGGGGGATCCCTACGAGCAGTACTTC
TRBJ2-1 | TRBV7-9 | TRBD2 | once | CASSFVGLVFRANEQFF | TGTGCCAGCAGCTTTGTAGGACTAGTGTTCCGTGCAAATGAGCAGTTCTTC
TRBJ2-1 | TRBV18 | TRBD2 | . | CASSPLAGGNNEQFF | TGTGCCAGCTCACCACTAGCGGGAGGCAACAATGAGCAGTTCTTC
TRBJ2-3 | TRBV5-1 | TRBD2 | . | CASSLDGSGSGDTQYF | TGCGCCAGCAGCTTGGATGGGAGCGGGAGCGGAGATACGCAGTATTTT
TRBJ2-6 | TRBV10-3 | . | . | CAISGEGPSGANVLTF | TGTGCCATCAGTGGTGAGGGCCCCTCTGGGGCCAACGTCCTGACTTTC
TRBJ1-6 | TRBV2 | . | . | CAADFVRDNNTPNHSPLHF | TGTGCCGCAGACTTCGTACGGGACAATAACACTCCTAATCATTCACCCCTCCACTTT
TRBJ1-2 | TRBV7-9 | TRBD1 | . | CASSPTGGDYGYTF | TGTGCCAGCAGCCCGACAGGGGGCGACTATGGCTACACCTTC
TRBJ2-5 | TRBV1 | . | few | CTSSHRTGEGETQYF | TGCACCAGCAGCCACCGGACAGGGGAGGGGGAGACCCAGTACTTC
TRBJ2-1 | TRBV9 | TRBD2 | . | CASSGGGLGHNEQFF | TGTGCCAGCAGCGGGGGGGGACTAGGACACAATGAGCAGTTCTTC
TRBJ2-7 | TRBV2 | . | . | CASNGVEQYF | TGTGCCAGCAACGGGGTCGAGCAGTACTTC
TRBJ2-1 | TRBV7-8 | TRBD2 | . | CASSSFGVAGGPIGDEQFF | TGTGCCAGCAGCTCATTCGGAGTAGCGGGGGGGCCGATCGGGGATGAGCAGTTCTTC
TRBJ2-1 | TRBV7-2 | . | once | CASSFDGAKYNEQFF | TGTGCCAGCAGCTTTGACGGAGCGAAGTACAATGAGCAGTTCTTC
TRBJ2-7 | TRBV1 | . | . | CTSSRMGGLAAYEQYF | TGCACCAGCAGCCGGATGGGCGGACTAGCGGCTTACGAGCAGTACTTC
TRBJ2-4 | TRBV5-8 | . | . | CASRRLLAKNIQYF | TGTGCCAGCAGGAGACTGCTAGCCAAAAACATTCAGTACTTC
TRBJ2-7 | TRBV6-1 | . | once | CASSWNSRAYEQYF | TGTGCCAGCAGCTGGAATAGTCGGGCCTACGAGCAGTACTTC
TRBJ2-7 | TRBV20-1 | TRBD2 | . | CSATSGYEQYF | TGCAGTGCAACTAGCGGATACGAGCAGTACTTC
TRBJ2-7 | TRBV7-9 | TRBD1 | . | CASSSGQGFYEQYF | TGTGCCAGCAGCTCGGGACAGGGCTTCTACGAGCAGTACTTC
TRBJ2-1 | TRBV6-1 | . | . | CASSEWGEYYNEQFF | TGTGCCAGCAGTGAATGGGGGGAGTACTACAATGAGCAGTTCTTC
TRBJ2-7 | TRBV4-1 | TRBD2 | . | CASSQGTLAGTYEQYF | TGCGCCAGCAGCCAAGGCACACTAGCGGGCACCTACGAGCAGTACTTC
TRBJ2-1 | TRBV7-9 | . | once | CASSLQDLRIF | TGTGCCAGCAGCTTGCAGGACTTAAGGATCTTC
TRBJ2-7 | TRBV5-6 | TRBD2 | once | CASSLGASGRVGYEQYF | TGTGCCAGCAGCTTGGGTGCTAGCGGGAGGGTGGGCTACGAGCAGTACTTC
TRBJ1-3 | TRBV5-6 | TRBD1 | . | CASSWGQALSGNTIYF | TGTGCCAGCAGCTGGGGACAGGCTCTCTCTGGAAACACCATATATTTT
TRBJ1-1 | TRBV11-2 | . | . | CASSLEPEGTEAFF | TGTGCCAGCAGCTTAGAACCCGAGGGCACTGAAGCTTTCTTT
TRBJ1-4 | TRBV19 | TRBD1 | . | CASSMVGTGEEKLFF | TGTGCCAGTAGTATGGTCGGGACAGGGGAAGAAAAACTGTTTTTT
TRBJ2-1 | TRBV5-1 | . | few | CASSFGGGDEQFF | TGCGCCAGCAGCTTCGGCGGGGGCGATGAGCAGTTCTTC
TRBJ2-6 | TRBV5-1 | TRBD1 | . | CASSSGTGGAGPNVLTF | TGCGCCAGCAGCTCCGGGACAGGGGGCGCTGGGCCCAACGTCCTGACTTTC
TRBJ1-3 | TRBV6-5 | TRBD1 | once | CASSSTGAGNTIYF | TGTGCCAGCAGCTCGACAGGGGCTGGAAACACCATATATTTT
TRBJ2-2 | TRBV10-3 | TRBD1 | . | CAISVGTGDSAGELFF | TGTGCCATCAGTGTTGGGACAGGGGACTCGGCCGGGGAGCTGTTTTTT
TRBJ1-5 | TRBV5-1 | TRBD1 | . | CASRRGQGHNQPQHF | TGCGCCAGCAGACGCGGACAGGGGCACAATCAGCCCCAGCATTTT
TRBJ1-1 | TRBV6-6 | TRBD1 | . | CASSYAQGARIEAFF | TGTGCCAGCAGTTACGCACAGGGGGCAAGGATTGAAGCTTTCTTT
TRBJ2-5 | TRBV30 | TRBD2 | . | CAWSFQRGVRETQYF | TGTGCCTGGAGTTTCCAGCGGGGGGTTAGGGAGACCCAGTACTTC
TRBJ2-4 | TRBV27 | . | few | CASSGAKNIQYF | TGTGCCAGCAGCGGAGCCAAAAACATTCAGTACTTC